The clone carrying this T cell receptor beta chain was seen once. Its antigen remains unknown. This sample is part of a study of cytomegalovirus exposure and HLA in healthy donors. Study-wide background: The 120 validation repertoires and the approximately 640 first-cohort repertoires shared a platform, a later analysis reported. The study, taken as a whole, reports: Cytomegalovirus status, reportedly, was diagnosed with high specificity and sensitivity by the classifier. Listed as cytomegalovirus-associated were around 160 TCR beta chains. The study found most TCR sequences rare, yet found some public TCRs in many donors.

The assay was immunoSEQ multiplex PCR, and TCRdb's table has in-frame clones only and misses some. The sample lists fewer than 200,000 clones, roughly nine tenths occurring once. CDR3 length: 14 amino acids. Germline CDR1 and CDR2: SGHTA and FQGNSA. V lost 5 bases and J lost 3, with 14 bases in between. The sample comprised PBMCs. This rearrangement joins TRBV7-2 to TRBJ2-7; no definite D call. The clonotype was recovered from a woman under 30 in good health and CMV-seropositive. The CDR3: CASSPTVEVYEQYF. The CDR3 DNA follows: TGTGCCAGCAGCCCGACGGTAGAGGTCTACGAGCAGTACTTC.